In this sample, the clone carrying this T cell receptor beta chain turned up once. Trimming removed 5 bases at V and 4 bases at J, with 14 bases between. The CDR3 is made up of 14 amino acids. Germline CDR1 MNHEY, CDR2 SMNVEV (reference sequence). Clones were sequenced by immunoSEQ multiplex PCR, and TCRdb holds only the in-frame ones, with some missing. The repertoire holds 65,000 to 95,000 clones, with roughly 85% as singletons. This sample is drawn from a study of T cell responses to AZD1222 COVID-19 vaccine. V is TRBV27 and J is TRBJ1-1; D uncertain. This sample comprised peripheral blood, obtained on day 0 of AZD1222 vaccination. This clonotype originated in an adult in good health. The CDR3 protein is CASSPTKEATEAFF. The CDR3 DNA is TGTGCCAGCAGTCCCACGAAGGAGGCCACTGAAGCTTTCTTT.